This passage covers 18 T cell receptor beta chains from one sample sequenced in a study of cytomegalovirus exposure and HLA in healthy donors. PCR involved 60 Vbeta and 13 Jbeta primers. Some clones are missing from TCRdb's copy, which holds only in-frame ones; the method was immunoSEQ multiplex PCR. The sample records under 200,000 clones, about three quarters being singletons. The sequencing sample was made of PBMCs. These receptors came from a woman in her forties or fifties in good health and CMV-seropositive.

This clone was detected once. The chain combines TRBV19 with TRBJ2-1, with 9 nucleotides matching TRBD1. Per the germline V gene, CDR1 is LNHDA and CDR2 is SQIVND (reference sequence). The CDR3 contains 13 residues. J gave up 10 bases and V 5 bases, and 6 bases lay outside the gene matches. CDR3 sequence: CASSPTQGAEQFF. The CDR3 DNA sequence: TGTGCCAGTAGTCCCACACAGGGGGCCGAGCAGTTCTTC.

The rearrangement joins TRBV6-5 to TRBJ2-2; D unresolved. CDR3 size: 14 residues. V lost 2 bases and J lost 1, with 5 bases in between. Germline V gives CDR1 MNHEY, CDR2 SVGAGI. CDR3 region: CASSYTENTGELFF. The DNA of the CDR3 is TGTGCCAGCAGTTACACAGAGAACACCGGGGAGCTGTTTTTT.

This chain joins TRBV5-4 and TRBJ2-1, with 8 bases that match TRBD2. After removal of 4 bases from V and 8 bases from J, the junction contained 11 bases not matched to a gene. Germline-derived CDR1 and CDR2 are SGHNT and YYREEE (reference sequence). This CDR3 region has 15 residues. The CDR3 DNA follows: TGTGCCAGCAGCAGCCCGGGGGGGGAGAGGGATGAGCAGTTCTTC. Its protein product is CASSSPGGERDEQFF.

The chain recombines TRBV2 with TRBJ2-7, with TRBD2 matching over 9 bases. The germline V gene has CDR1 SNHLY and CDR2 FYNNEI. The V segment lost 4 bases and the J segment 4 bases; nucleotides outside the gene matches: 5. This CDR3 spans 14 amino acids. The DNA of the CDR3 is TGTGCCAGCAGTGTGGGGCTAGCGGGATACGAGCAGTACTTC. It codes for CASSVGLAGYEQYF.

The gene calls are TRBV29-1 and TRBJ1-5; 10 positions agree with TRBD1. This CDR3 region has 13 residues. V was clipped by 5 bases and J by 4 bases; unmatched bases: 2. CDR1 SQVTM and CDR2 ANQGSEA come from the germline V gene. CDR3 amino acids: CSVWDRGNQPQHF. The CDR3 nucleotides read TGCAGCGTTTGGGACAGGGGTAATCAGCCCCAGCATTTT.

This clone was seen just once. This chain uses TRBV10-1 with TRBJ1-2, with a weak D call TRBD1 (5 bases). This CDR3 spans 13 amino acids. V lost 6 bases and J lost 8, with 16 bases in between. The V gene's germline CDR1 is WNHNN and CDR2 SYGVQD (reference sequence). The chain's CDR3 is CASRGTGRGGYTF. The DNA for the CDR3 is TGCGCCAGCAGGGGGACCGGGAGAGGAGGCTACACCTTC.

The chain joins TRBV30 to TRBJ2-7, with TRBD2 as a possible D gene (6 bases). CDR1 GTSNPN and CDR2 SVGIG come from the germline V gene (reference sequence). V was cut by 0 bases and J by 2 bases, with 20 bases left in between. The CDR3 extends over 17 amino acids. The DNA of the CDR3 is TGTGCCTGGAGTGTAGAGGGAGGACCCTGGGGGACCTACGAGCAGTACTTC. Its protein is CAWSVEGGPWGTYEQYF. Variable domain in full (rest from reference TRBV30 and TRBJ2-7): SQTIHQWPATLVQPVGSPLSLECTVEGTSNPNLYWYRQAAGRGLQLLFYSVGIGQISSEVPQNLSASRPQDRQFILSSKKLLLSDSGFYLCAWSVEGGPWGTYEQYFGPGTRLTVT.

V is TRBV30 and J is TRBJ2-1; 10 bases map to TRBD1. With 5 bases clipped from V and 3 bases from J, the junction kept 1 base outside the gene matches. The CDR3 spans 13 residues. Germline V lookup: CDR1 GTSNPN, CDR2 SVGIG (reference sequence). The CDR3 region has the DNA TGTGCCTGGGGGGACAGGGGCTACAATGAGCAGTTCTTC. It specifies CAWGDRGYNEQFF.

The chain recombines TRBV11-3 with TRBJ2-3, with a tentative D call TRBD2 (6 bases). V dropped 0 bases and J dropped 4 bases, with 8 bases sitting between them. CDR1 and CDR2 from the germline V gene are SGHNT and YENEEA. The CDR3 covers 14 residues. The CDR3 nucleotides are TGTGCCAGCAGCTTAGACGGGAGCGCAGATACGCAGTATTTT. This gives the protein CASSLDGSADTQYF.

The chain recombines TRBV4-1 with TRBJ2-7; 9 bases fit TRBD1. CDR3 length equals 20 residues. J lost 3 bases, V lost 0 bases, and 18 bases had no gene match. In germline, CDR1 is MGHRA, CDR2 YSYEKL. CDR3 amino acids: CASSQDKVRDRASDYYEQYF. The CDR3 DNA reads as TGCGCCAGCAGCCAAGATAAGGTCCGGGACAGGGCTTCAGATTACTACGAGCAGTACTTC.

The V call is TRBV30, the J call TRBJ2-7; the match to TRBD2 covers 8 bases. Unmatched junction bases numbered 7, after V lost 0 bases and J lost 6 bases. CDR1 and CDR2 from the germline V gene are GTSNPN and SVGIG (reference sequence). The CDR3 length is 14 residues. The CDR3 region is CAWSVQAGAREQYF. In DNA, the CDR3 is TGTGCCTGGAGTGTACAAGCGGGAGCCCGCGAGCAGTACTTC.

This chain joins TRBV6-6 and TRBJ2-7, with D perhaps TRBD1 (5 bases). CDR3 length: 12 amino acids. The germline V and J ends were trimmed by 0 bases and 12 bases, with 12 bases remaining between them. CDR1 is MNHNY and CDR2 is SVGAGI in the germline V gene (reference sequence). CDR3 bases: TGTGCCAGCAGTTACTCAGGGGAAAAGTGGTACTTC. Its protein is CASSYSGEKWYF.

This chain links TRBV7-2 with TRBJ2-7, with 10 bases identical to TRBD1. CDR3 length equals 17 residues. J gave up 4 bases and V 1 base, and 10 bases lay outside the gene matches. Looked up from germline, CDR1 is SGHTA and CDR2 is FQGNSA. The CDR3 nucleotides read TGTGCCAGCAGCTTAGAGGGGGGCCGGACAGGGGGGTACGAGCAGTACTTC. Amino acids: CASSLEGGRTGGYEQYF.

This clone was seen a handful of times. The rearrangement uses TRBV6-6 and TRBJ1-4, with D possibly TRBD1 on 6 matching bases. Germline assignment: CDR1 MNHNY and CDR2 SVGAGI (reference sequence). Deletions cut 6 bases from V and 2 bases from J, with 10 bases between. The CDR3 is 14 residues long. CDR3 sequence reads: CASRYTGTNEKLFF. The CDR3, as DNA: TGTGCCAGCAGGTACACAGGGACTAATGAAAAACTGTTTTTT.

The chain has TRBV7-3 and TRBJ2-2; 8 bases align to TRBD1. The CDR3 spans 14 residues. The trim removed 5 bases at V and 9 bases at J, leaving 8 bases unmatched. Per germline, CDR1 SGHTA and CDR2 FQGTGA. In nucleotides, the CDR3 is TGTGCCAGCAGCCCCCGGACAGGGAAAAGGGAGCTGTTTTTT. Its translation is CASSPRTGKRELFF.

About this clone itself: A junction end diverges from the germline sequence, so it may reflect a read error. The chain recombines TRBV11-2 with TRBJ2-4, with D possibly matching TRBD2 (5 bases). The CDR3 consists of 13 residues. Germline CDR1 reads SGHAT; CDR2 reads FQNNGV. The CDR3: CASESLAKNSQYF. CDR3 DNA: TGTGCCAGCGAAAGCCTAGCCAAAAACAGTCAGTACTTC.

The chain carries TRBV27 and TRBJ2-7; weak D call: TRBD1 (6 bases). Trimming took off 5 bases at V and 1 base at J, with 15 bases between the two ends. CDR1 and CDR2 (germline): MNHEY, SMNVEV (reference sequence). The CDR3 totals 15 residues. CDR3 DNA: TGTGCCAGCAGTACCCTTGGGACATCTTCCTACGAGCAGTACTTC. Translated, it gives CASSTLGTSSYEQYF.

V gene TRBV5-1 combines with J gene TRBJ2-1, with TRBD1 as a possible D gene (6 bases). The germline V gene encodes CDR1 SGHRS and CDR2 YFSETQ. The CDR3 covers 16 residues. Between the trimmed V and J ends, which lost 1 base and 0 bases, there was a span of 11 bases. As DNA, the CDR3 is TGCGCCAGCAGCTTGACCCCGGACAGCTCCTACAATGAGCAGTTCTTC. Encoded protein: CASSLTPDSSYNEQFF.